This T cell receptor (beta chain) comes out of a study of blood T cell repertoires in COVID-19. Study background: Acute-phase and convalescent COVID-19 samples originated in the United States, Italy and Spain.

Assignments of participants to cohorts depended upon their own reported clinical history. Sequenced by immunoSEQ multiplex PCR; TCRdb stores in-frame clones only, minus some. The profile shows 180,000 or so clones, roughly 82% of them singletons. What was sequenced was PBMCs or T cells enriched from blood (not recorded which). This receptor was obtained from a man aged 45-65 years who had recovered from COVID-19.

The CDR3 here is CAISEDRTATGELFF. CDR3 nucleotides: TGTGCCATCAGTGAAGACAGGACAGCTACCGGGGAGCTGTTTTTT. The rearrangement joins TRBV10-3 to TRBJ2-2, with TRBD1 as a possible D gene (6 bases). Germline assignment: CDR1 ENHRY and CDR2 SYGVKD. V lost 3 bases and J lost 5, with 13 bases in between. The CDR3 extends over 15 amino acids.